Listed here are 14 T cell receptor beta chains from one sample, sequenced in a study of blood T cell repertoires in COVID-19. TCRdb keeps only in-frame clones here, not all; method: immunoSEQ multiplex PCR. The table shows some 200,000 clones, with around nine tenths occurring only once. The sequencing input was peripheral blood. These receptors originate from a woman aged 18-30 years who had recovered from COVID-19.

The J gene is TRBJ2-7, the V gene TRBV7-2; no clear D. V gave up 5 bases and J gave up 7 bases, with 15 bases separating them. The CDR3 covers 13 residues. CDR1 and CDR2 from the germline V gene are SGHTA and FQGNSA. CDR3 region: CASSRTTAEEQYV. The CDR3 nucleotides are TGTGCCAGCAGCCGAACCACCGCGGAAGAGCAGTACGTC.

The V call is TRBV6-5, the J call TRBJ1-6; D is undetermined. Germline V CDR1 and CDR2: MNHEY, SVGAGI. V lost 11 bases and J 7 bases, leaving 18 bases between the germline ends. This CDR3 contains 14 residues. CDR3 residues: CASGRLPNNSPLHF. CDR3 bases: TGTGCCTCCGGGAGGTTACCCAACAATTCACCCCTCCACTTT.

V is TRBV10-3 and J is TRBJ2-7; 8 bases are shared with TRBD1. Germline V gene lookup returns CDR1 ENHRY and CDR2 SYGVKD. The V and J ends lost 6 bases and 6 bases, in that order; junction bases with no gene match: 4. The CDR3 runs 12 residues. The CDR3 DNA sequence: TGTGCCATCAGACGGGACAGGCGCGAGCAGTACGTC. Translated: CAIRRDRREQYV.

The V and J genes are TRBV20-1 and TRBJ1-1; D is unresolved. Germline lookup yields CDR1 DFQATT and CDR2 SNEGSKA (reference sequence). The V gene lost 3 bases and the J gene lost 1 base, with 9 bases spanning the gap. This CDR3 spans 13 amino acids. The CDR3 DNA reads TGCAGTGCTAGTCCCCGGGGGAACACTGAAGCTTTCTTT. Encoded protein: CSASPRGNTEAFF.

The V call is TRBV18, the J call TRBJ2-7, with D maybe TRBD1 (5 bases). This CDR3 is 13 amino acids long. Germline CDR1 is KGHSH and CDR2 is LQKENI. The V end lost 4 bases, the J end lost 2 bases, and 9 bases lay between the germline ends. CDR3 amino acids: CASSQGSTYEQYV. The CDR3 DNA reads TGTGCCAGCTCACAGGGGTCCACCTACGAGCAGTACGTC.

The chain employs TRBV15 and TRBJ1-2; 9 bases fit TRBD1. CDR3 length equals 16 residues. Germline assignment: CDR1 LNHNV and CDR2 YYDKDF (reference sequence). With 0 bases clipped from V and 6 bases from J, the junction kept 8 bases outside the gene matches. The CDR3 protein is CATSRDRWDREDGYTF. The CDR3 DNA follows: TGTGCCACCAGCAGAGATCGGTGGGACAGGGAGGATGGCTACACCTTC.

This clone was seen a single time. The J gene is TRBJ1-2, the V gene TRBV10-3, with 7 bases matching TRBD1. V trimming: 0 bases; J trimming: 8 bases; junction bases outside the gene matches: 6. This CDR3 is 14 amino acids long. CDR1 is ENHRY and CDR2 is SYGVKD in the germline V gene. As DNA, the CDR3 is TGTGCCATCAGTGAGTCTAGACAGGGCGAAGGCTACACCTTC. Translated, it gives CAISESRQGEGYTF.

In DNA form, the CDR3 reads TGCGCCAGCAGCCAAGAGAGGTTGAGGATTGGCTACACCTTC. It codes for CASSQERLRIGYTF. The chain couples TRBV4-1 to TRBJ1-2; D ambiguous. Germline loops: CDR1 MGHRA, CDR2 YSYEKL. V lost 0 bases and J 7 bases, leaving 12 bases between the germline ends. The length of the CDR3 is 14 residues.

The rearrangement links TRBV6-5 to TRBJ2-2, with TRBD2 as a possible D gene (7 bases). The V and J ends lost 2 bases and 6 bases respectively, with 10 bases between them. From germline, CDR1 is MNHEY and CDR2 SVGAGI. This CDR3 comprises 14 residues. The CDR3 nucleotides read TGTGCCAGCAGTTACCGCGGGGGCGCCGGGGAGCTGTTTTTT. Encoded protein: CASSYRGGAGELFF.

The rearrangement links TRBV4-1 to TRBJ2-7; 9 nucleotides match TRBD2. Germline CDR1 and CDR2: MGHRA and YSYEKL. The CDR3 is made up of 15 amino acids. V lost 0 bases and J lost 5; bases outside the gene matches: 5. The CDR3 sequence is CASSQEASGADEQYF. The CDR3 DNA is TGCGCCAGCAGCCAAGAGGCTAGCGGGGCTGACGAGCAGTACTTC.

This clone has just a few counts. The gene calls are TRBV5-5 and TRBJ1-1; D perhaps matches TRBD1 (5 bases). Trimming stripped 0 bases from V and 2 bases from J, with 8 bases between. CDR3 length: 14 residues. Germline lookup yields CDR1 SGHKS and CDR2 YYEKEE (reference sequence). The CDR3 spells CASSLVWGNTEAFF. In nucleotides, the CDR3 is TGTGCCAGCAGCTTGGTTTGGGGCAACACTGAAGCTTTCTTT.

The rearrangement uses TRBV7-9 and TRBJ2-7, with D perhaps matching TRBD1 (6 bases). The germline V and J ends were trimmed by 3 bases and 6 bases, with 12 bases remaining between them. CDR3 length: 13 residues. CDR1 and CDR2 (germline): SEHNR, FQNEAQ (reference sequence). DNA of the CDR3: TGTGCCAGCAGCTTCCCACAGGGTATCGAGCAGTACGTC. This sequence encodes CASSFPQGIEQYV.

The chain joins TRBV7-3 to TRBJ1-2, with D tentatively TRBD1 (6 bases). The CDR3 is 15 residues long. Trimming took 2 bases from V and 4 from J, leaving 14 bases between them. CDR1 SGHTA and CDR2 FQGTGA come from the germline V gene. The CDR3 nucleotides read TGTGCCAGCAGCTTAGTTGGGGGCGACTTCTATGGCTACACCTTC. Translated: CASSLVGGDFYGYTF.

This chain uses TRBV4-3 with TRBJ1-2; 8 bases agree with TRBD1. V was clipped by 1 base and J by 4 bases; unmatched bases: 2. The V gene's germline CDR1 is LGHNA and CDR2 YSLEER. The CDR3 is made up of 14 amino acids. CDR3 nucleotide sequence: TGCGCCAGCAGCCAAGTGGACAGGGCCTATGGCTACACCTTC. Protein product: CASSQVDRAYGYTF.